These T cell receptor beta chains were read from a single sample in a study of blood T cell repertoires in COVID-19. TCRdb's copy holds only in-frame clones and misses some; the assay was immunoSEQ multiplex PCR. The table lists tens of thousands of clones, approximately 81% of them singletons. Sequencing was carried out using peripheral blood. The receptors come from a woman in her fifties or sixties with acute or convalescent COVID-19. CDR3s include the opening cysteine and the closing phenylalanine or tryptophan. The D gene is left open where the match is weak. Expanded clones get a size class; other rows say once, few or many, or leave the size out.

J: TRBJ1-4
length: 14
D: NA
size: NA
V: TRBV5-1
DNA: TGCGCCAGCAGCCTAGGAGGACAGAGGGAAAAACTGTTTTTT
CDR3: CASSLGGQREKLFF

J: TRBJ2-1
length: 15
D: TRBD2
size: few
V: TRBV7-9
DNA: TGTGCCAGCAGCCCCGGGACTAGCTTAATAAATGAGCAGTTCTTC
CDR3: CASSPGTSLINEQFF

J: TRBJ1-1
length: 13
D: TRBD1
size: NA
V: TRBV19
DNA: TGTGCCAGTAGTATTGGAGGACAGGGTATAGCTTTCTTT
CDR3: CASSIGGQGIAFF

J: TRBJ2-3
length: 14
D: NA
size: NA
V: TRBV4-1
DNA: TGCGCCAGCAGCCAAGATTGGCAGACAGATACGCAGTATTTT
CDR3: CASSQDWQTDTQYF

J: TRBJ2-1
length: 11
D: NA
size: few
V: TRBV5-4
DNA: TGTGCCAGCAGCTTGTCAAGCGAGCAGTTCTTC
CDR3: CASSLSSEQFF

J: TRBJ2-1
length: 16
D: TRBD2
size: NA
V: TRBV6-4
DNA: TGTGCCAGCAGTGCTCGACTAGCGGAACAATACAATGAGCAGTTCTTC
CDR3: CASSARLAEQYNEQFF

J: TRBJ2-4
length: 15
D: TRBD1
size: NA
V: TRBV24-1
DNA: TGTGCCACCAGTGATGAAGGGGGCGGCAAAAACATTCAGTACTTC
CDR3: CATSDEGGGKNIQYF

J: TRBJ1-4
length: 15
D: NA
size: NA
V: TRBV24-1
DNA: TGTGCCACCAGTGATTTCGGACCGGAGGGCGAAAAACTGTTTTTT
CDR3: CATSDFGPEGEKLFF

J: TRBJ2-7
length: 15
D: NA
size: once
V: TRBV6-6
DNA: TGTGCCAGCAGTTACGTAGGACCGAGGGCCTACGAGCAGTACTTC
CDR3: CASSYVGPRAYEQYF

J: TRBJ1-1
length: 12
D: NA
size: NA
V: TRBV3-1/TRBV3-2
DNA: TGTGCCAGCAGCCAAGAAAGAAGGGAGGCTTTCTTT
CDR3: CASSQERREAFF

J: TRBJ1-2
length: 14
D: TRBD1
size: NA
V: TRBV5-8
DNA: TGTGCCAGCAGCTCACGACAGGGAACAAGGGGCTACACCTTC
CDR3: CASSSRQGTRGYTF

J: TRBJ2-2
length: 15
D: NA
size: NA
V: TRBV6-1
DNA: TGTGCCAGCAGTGAAGCCCCGACTTGGACCGGGGAGCTGTTTTTT
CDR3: CASSEAPTWTGELFF

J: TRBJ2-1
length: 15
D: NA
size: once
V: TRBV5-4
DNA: TGTGCCAGCAGCTTATGCGGGGTGTACTACAATGAGCAGTTCTTC
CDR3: CASSLCGVYYNEQFF

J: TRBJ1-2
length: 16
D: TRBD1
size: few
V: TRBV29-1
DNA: TGCAGCGTTGACCGACAGGGGGCGCGGGGCAACTATGGCTACACCTTC
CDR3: CSVDRQGARGNYGYTF

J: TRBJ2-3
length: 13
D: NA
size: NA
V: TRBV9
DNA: TGTGCCAGCAGCGTAGGGTCGGCAGATACGCAGTATTTT
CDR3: CASSVGSADTQYF

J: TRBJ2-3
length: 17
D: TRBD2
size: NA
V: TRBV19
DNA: TGTGCCAGTAGTCCGCCACTAGCGGGGCTCTTCACAGATACGCAGTATTTT
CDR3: CASSPPLAGLFTDTQYF

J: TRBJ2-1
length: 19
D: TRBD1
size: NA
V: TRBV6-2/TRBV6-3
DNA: TGTGCCAGCAGCAATATGCGTTTTACAGGGGGCAGAACCTACAATGAGCAGTTCTTC
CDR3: CASSNMRFTGGRTYNEQFF

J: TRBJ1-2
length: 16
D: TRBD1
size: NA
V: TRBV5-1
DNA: TGCGCCAGCAGCCTTGGACAGGGAGGGACCAACTATGGCTACACCTTC
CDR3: CASSLGQGGTNYGYTF

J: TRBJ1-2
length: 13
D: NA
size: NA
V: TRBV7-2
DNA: TGTGCCAGCAGCGCGGGCCTTGTGTATGGCTACACCTTC
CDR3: CASSAGLVYGYTF

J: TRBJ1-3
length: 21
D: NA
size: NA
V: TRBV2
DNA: TGTGCCAGCAAATCCGCCCTGCGGGGAGGAGATCGCCCGATCTCTGGAAACACCATATATTTT
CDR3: CASKSALRGGDRPISGNTIYF

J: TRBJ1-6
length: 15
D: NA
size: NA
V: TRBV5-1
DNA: TGCGCCAGCAGCTTGGTCAACAGGGAAACTTCACCCCTCCACTTT
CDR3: CASSLVNRETSPLHF

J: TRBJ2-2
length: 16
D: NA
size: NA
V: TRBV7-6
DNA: TGTGCCAGCAGCTTAGGGACAAGGCTCAACACCGGGGAGCTGTTTTTT
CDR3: CASSLGTRLNTGELFF

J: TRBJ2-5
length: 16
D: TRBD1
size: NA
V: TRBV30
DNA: TGTGCCTGGAGTGTATCGGGACAGGGACTTTCTCGGACCCAGTACTTC
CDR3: CAWSVSGQGLSRTQYF

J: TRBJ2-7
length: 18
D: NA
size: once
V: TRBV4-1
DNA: TGCGCCAGCAGCCAAGGTTCGGGCGGGACAGTGCCGGCCTACGAGCAGTACTTC
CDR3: CASSQGSGGTVPAYEQYF

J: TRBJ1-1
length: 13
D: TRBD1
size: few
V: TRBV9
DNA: TGTGCCTCTCGACAGGGGACGAACACTGAAGCTTTCTTT
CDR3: CASRQGTNTEAFF

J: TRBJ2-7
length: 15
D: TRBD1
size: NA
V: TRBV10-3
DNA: TGTGCCATCAGTGGACGGGACAGGCCGGAGTACGAGCAGTACTTC
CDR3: CAISGRDRPEYEQYF

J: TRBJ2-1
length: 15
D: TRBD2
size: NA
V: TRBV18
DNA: TGTGCCAGCTCACCCCTAGCGGGGGGGTACAATGAGCAGTTCTTC
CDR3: CASSPLAGGYNEQFF

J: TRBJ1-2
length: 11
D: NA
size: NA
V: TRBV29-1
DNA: TGCAGCGTTGAGAGGGTGAATGGCTACACCTTC
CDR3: CSVERVNGYTF

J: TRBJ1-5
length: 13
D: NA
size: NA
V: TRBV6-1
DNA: TGTGCCAGCAGTGAATCTCAGCGTCAGCCCCAGCATTTT
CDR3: CASSESQRQPQHF

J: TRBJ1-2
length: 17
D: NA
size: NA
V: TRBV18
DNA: TGTGCCAGCTCACCACCGGGTCGGGGTTTAGACAACTATGGCTACACCTTC
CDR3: CASSPPGRGLDNYGYTF

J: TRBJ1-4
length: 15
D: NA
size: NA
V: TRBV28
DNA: TGTGCCAGCGGAGGACAGACTGCAACTAATGAAAAACTGTTTTTT
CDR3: CASGGQTATNEKLFF

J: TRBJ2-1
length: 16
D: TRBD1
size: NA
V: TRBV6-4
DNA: TGTGCCAGCACCTCACCGGTCGGGACAGTTTACAATGAGCAGTTCTTC
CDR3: CASTSPVGTVYNEQFF

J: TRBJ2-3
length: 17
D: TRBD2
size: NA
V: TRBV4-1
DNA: TGCGCCAGCAGCCAAGATGGGGGACTAGCGTCCTTAGATACGCAGTATTTT
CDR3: CASSQDGGLASLDTQYF

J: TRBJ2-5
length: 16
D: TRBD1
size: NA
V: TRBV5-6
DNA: TGTGCCAGCAGCTTGAGGCGCACAGGGGGCGGGGAGACCCAGTACTTC
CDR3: CASSLRRTGGGETQYF

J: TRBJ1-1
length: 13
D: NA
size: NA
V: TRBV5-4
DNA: TGTGCCAGCAGCACAGACCCTGCTACTGAAGCTTTCTTT
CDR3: CASSTDPATEAFF